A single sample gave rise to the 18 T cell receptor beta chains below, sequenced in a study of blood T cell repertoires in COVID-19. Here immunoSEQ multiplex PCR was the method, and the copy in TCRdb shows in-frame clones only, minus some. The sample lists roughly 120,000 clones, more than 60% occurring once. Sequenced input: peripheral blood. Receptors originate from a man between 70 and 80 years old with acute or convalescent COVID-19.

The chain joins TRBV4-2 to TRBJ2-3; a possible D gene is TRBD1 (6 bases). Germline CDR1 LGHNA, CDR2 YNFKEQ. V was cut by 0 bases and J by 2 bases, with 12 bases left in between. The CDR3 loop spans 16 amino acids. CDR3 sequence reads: CASSQDGQSITDTQYF. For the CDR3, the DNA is TGTGCCAGCAGCCAAGATGGACAGTCCATCACAGATACGCAGTATTTT.

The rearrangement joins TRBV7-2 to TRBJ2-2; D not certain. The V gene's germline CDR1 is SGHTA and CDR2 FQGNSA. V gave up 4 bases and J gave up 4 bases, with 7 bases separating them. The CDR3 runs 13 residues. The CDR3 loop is CASSSVATGELFF. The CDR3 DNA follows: TGTGCCAGCAGCTCAGTGGCCACCGGGGAGCTGTTTTTT.

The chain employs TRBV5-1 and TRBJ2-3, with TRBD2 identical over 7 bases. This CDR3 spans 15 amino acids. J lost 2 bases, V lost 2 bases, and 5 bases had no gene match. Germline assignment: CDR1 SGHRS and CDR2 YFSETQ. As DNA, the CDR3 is TGCGCCAGCAGCTTTGCTAGCGGATCCACAGATACGCAGTATTTT. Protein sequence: CASSFASGSTDTQYF.

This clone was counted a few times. CDR3 loop: CASSPGLLGVGSYEQYF. CDR3 DNA sequence: TGTGCCAGCAGCCCCGGCCTACTAGGCGTAGGGTCCTACGAGCAGTACTTC. The chain uses TRBV5-6 and TRBJ2-7, with a tentative D call TRBD2 (5 bases). The germline V gene encodes CDR1 SGHDT and CDR2 YYEEEE. The CDR3 runs to 17 residues. Between the trimmed V and J ends, which lost 4 bases and 1 base, there was a span of 21 bases. The variable domain in full, completed from reference TRBV5-6 and TRBJ2-7, reads DAGVTQSPTHLIKTRGQQVTLRCSPKSGHDTVSWYQQALGQGPQFIFQYYEEEERQRGNFPDRFSGHQFPNYSSELNVNALLLGDSALYLCASSPGLLGVGSYEQYFGPGTRLTVT.

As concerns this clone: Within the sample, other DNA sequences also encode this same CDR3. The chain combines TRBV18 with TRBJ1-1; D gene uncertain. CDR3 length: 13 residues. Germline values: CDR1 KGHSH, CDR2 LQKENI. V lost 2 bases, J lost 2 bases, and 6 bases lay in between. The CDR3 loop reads CASSPAGNTEAFF. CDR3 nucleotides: TGTGCCAGCTCACCAGCGGGTAACACTGAAGCTTTCTTT.

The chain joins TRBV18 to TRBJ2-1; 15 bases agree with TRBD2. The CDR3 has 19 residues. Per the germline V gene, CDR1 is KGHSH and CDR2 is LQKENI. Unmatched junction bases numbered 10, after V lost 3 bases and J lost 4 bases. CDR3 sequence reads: CASSPPGLAGGGVYNEQFF. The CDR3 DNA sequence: TGTGCCAGCTCACCTCCGGGACTAGCGGGAGGAGGGGTTTACAATGAGCAGTTCTTC. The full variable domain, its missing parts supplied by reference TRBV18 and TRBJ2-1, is NAGVMQNPRHLVRRRGQEARLRCSPMKGHSHVYWYRQLPEEGLKFMVYLQKENIIDESGMPKERFSAEFPKEGPSILRIQQVVRGDSAAYFCASSPPGLAGGGVYNEQFFGPGTRLTVL.

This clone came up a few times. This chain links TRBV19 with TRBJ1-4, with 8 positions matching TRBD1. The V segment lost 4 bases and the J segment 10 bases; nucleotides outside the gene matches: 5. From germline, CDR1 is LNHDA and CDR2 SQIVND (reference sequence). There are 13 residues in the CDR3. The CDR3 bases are TGTGCCAGTAGTACGGGACAGGAGGGAAAACTGTTTTTT. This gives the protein CASSTGQEGKLFF.

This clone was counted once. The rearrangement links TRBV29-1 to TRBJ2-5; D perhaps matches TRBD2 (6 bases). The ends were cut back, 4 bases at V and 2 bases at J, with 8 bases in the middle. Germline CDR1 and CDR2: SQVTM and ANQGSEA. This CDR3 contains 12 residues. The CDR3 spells CSVGDLQETQYF. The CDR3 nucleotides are TGCAGCGTTGGGGACTTGCAAGAGACCCAGTACTTC.

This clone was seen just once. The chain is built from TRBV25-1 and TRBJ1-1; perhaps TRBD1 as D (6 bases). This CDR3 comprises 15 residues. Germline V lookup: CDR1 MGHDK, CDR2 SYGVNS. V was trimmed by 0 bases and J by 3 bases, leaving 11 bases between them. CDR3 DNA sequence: TGTGCCAGCAGTGAATACAGGGGAGGGGACACTGAAGCTTTCTTT. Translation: CASSEYRGGDTEAFF.

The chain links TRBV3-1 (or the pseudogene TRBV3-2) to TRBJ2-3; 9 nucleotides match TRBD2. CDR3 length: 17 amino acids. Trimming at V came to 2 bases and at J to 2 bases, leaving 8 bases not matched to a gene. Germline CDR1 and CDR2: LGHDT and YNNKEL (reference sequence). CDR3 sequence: CASSQNLAGAFTDTQYF. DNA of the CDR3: TGTGCCAGCAGCCAAAACTTAGCGGGGGCTTTCACAGATACGCAGTATTTT.

The CDR3 reads CASSQDLGDYGKNIQYF. The CDR3 DNA is TGTGCCAGCAGCCAAGATCTGGGAGATTATGGCAAAAACATTCAGTACTTC. The chain is built from TRBV3-1 (or the pseudogene TRBV3-2) and TRBJ2-4; a possible D gene is TRBD2 (5 bases). The germline gives CDR1 LGHDT, CDR2 YNNKEL (reference sequence). Trimming left V 0 bases short and J 3 bases short, with 15 bases between. This CDR3 is built from 17 residues.

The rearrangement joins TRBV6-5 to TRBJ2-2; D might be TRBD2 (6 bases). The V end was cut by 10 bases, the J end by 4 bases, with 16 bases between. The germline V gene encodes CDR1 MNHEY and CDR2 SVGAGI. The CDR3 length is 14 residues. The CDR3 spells CAIKGLTSTGELFF. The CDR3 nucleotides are TGTGCCATCAAGGGACTCACGAGCACCGGGGAGCTGTTTTTT.

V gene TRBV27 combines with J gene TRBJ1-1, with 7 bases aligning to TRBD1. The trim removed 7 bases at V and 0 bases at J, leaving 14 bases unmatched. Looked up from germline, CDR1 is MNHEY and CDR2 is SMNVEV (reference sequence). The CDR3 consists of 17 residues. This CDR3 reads CASKRGDRAPMNTEAFF. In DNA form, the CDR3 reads TGTGCCAGCAAAAGGGGAGACAGGGCTCCCATGAACACTGAAGCTTTCTTT.

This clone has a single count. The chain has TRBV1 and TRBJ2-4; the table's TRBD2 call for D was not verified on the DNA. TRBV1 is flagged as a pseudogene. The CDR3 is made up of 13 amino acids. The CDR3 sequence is CTSSRSGGRIQYF. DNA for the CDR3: TGCACCAGCAGCCGTAGCGGGGGCAGGATTCAGTACTTC.

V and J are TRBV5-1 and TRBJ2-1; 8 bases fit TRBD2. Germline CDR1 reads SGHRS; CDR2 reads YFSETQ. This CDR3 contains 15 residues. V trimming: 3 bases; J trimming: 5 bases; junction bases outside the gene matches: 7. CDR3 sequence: CASSSGTSAHNEQFF. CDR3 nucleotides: TGCGCCAGCAGCTCCGGGACTAGTGCCCACAATGAGCAGTTCTTC. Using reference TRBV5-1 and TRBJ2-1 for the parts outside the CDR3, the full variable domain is KAGVTQTPRYLIKTRGQQVTLSCSPISGHRSVSWYQQTPGQGLQFLFEYFSETQRNKGNFPGRFSGRQFSNSRSEMNVSTLELGDSALYLCASSSGTSAHNEQFFGPGTRLTVL.

CDR3 sequence (DNA): TGTGCCAGTAGTATCGGCAGGGTGGAGCAGCCCCAGCATTTT. Protein product: CASSIGRVEQPQHF. The chain is built from TRBV19 and TRBJ1-5; D perhaps matches TRBD1 (5 bases). CDR3 size: 14 residues. V dropped 3 bases and J dropped 7 bases, with 13 bases sitting between them. CDR1 LNHDA and CDR2 SQIVND come from the germline V gene (reference sequence).

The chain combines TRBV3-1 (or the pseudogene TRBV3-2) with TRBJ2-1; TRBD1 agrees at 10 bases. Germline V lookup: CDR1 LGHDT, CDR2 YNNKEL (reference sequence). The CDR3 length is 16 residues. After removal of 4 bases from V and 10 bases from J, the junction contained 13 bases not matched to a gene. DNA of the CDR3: TGTGCCAGCAGCCCAAGAGGGACAGGGGCACCGTGGGAGCAGTTCTTC. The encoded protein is CASSPRGTGAPWEQFF.

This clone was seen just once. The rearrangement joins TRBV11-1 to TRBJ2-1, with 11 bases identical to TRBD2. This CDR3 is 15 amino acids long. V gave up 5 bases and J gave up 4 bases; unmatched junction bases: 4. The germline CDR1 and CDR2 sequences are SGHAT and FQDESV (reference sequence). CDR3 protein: CASSRLAGNYNEQFF. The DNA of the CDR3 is TGTGCCAGCAGCCGACTAGCGGGGAATTACAATGAGCAGTTCTTC.